This T cell receptor (beta chain) was retrieved from a study of identical twins. Study conclusions and caveats: There was an excess of low generation probability in the out-of-frame alpha sequences that twins shared.

The donors were all healthy and Caucasian. V shed 10 bases, J shed 9 bases, and the junction held 13 bases outside the gene matches. The CDR3 runs 14 residues. In germline, CDR1 is ENHRY, CDR2 SYGVKD. With template switching, a universal primer site was added, and the cDNA carried unique molecular identifiers. MiXCR was run by TCRdb on the 5' RACE reads, yielding one entry per CDR3 protein. The data show fewer than 250,000 distinct CDR3 sequences, 6% to 8.5% seen once. This clonotype was detected a few times. The antigen is not known. These data were also filed under a second study, of yellow fever vaccine responses in identical twins.

The TCR originated in a woman aged 18-35 years in good health. The V call is TRBV10-3, the J call TRBJ2-1; 9 bases map to TRBD1. What was sequenced was CD8+ T cells sorted from blood. CDR3 loop: CASEKGQGIPEQFF. The CDR3 bases are TGTGCCAGCGAGAAAGGACAGGGGATTCCTGAGCAGTTCTTC.